The entry below gives a single TCR beta chain sequence along with its context. As yet, its antigen is unknown. This entry belongs to a study of T-cell reconstitution after alpha-beta-depleted transplantation in children. Notes on the study in general: Several hundred expanded graft clones reportedly supplied alpha-beta T cells about two months after transplant. TCRbeta diversity was high at day 60 in some patients (a result of surviving recipient T cells and thymic progenitors). The main origin of T-cell counts and diversity one year after transplant was newly produced T cells.

This sample's TCRbeta library carried unique molecular identifier barcodes. TCRdb reprocessed the PCR reads with MiXCR, giving one entry per CDR3 protein. The table includes roughly 120,000 distinct CDR3 sequences, roughly 23% detected once. The sequencing used PBMCs, mostly from graft donor cells, collected 180 days after TCRalphabeta/CD19-depleted stem cell transplant. This receptor was identified in a male patient between 2 and 10 years old who had a stem cell transplant for chronic granulomatous disease, so the T cells may come from the graft donor.

Here the CDR3 reads CASVTDSGRHHYSYNEQFF. The CDR3 DNA follows: TGTGCCAGCGTTACAGATAGCGGGAGACACCATTACTCCTACAATGAGCAGTTCTTC. The V and J genes are TRBV2 and TRBJ2-1; 9 bases fit TRBD2. V lost 8 bases, J lost 0 bases, and 17 bases stayed unmatched. Germline assignment: CDR1 SNHLY and CDR2 FYNNEI. The CDR3 extends over 19 amino acids. Drawing the rest from reference TRBV2 and TRBJ2-1, the complete variable domain is EPEVTQTPSHQVTQMGQEVILRCVPISNHLYFYWYRQILGQKVEFLVSFYNNEISEKSEIFDDQFSVERPDGSNFTLKIRSTKLEDSAMYFCASVTDSGRHHYSYNEQFFGPGTRLTVL.